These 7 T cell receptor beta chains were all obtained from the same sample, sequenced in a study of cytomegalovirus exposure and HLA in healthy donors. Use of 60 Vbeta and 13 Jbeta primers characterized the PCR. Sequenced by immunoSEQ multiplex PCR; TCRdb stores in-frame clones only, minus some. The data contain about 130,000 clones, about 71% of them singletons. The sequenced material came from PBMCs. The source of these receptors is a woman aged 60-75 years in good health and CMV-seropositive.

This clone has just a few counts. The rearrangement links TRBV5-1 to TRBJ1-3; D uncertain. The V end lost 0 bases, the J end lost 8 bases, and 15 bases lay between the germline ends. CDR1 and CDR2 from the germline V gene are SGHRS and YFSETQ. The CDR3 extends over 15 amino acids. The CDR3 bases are TGCGCCAGCAGCTTGGATCACCAGGCACCCGACACCATATATTTT. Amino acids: CASSLDHQAPDTIYF. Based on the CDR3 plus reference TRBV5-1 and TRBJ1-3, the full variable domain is KAGVTQTPRYLIKTRGQQVTLSCSPISGHRSVSWYQQTPGQGLQFLFEYFSETQRNKGNFPGRFSGRQFSNSRSEMNVSTLELGDSALYLCASSLDHQAPDTIYFGEGSWLTVV.

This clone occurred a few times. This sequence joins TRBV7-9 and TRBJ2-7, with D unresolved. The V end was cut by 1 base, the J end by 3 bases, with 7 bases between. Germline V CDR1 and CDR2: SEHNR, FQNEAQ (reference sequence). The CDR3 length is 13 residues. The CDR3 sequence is CASSLDQVYEQYF. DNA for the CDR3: TGTGCCAGCAGCTTAGACCAGGTCTACGAGCAGTACTTC.

CDR3: CASSTVNIQYF. The CDR3 DNA is TGTGCCAGCAGTACAGTAAACATTCAGTACTTC. The chain is built from TRBV7-9 and TRBJ2-4; no reliable D call. Trimming removed 6 bases from V and 6 bases from J, with 6 bases in between. The CDR3 has 11 amino acids. CDR1 SEHNR and CDR2 FQNEAQ come from the germline V gene (reference sequence).

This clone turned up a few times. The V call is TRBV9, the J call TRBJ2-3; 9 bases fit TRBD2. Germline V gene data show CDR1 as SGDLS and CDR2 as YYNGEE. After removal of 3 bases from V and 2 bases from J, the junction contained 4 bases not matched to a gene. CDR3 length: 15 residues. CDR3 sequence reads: CASSARGGLTDTQYF. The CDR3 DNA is TGTGCCAGCAGCGCGCGGGGGGGCCTCACAGATACGCAGTATTTT.

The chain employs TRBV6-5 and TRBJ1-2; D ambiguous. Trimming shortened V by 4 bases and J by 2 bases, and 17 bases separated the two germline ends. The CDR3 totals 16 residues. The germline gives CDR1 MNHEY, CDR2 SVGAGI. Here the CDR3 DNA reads TGTGCCAGCAGTTCTCCCCTGGAACAGAACAACTATGGCTACACCTTC. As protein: CASSSPLEQNNYGYTF.

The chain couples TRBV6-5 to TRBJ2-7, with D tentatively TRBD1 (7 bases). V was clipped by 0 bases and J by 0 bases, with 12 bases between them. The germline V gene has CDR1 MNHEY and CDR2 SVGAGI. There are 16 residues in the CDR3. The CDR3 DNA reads TGTGCCAGCAGTTACTCCGCAGGGGGGAGCTCCTACGAGCAGTACTTC. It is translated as CASSYSAGGSSYEQYF.

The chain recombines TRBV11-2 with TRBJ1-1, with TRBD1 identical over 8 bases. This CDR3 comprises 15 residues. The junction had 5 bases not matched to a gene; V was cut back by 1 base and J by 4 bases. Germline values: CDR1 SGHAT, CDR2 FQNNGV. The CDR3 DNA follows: TGTGCCAGCAGCTTAGTTTCAGGGGGCGTCACTGAAGCTTTCTTT. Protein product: CASSLVSGGVTEAFF.